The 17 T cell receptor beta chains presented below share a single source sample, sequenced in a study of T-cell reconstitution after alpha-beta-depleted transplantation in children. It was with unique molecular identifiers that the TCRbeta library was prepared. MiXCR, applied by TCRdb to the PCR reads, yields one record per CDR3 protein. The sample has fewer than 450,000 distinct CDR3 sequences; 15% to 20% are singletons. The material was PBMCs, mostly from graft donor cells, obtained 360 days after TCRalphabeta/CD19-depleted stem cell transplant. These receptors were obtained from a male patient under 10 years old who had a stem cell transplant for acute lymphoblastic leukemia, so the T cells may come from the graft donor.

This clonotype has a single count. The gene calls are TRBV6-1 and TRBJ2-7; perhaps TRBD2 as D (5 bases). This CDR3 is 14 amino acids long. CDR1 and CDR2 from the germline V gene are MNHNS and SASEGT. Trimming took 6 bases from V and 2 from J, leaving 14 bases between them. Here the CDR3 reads CASSQRAAPYEQYF. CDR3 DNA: TGTGCCAGCAGCCAAAGAGCGGCACCCTACGAGCAGTACTTC.

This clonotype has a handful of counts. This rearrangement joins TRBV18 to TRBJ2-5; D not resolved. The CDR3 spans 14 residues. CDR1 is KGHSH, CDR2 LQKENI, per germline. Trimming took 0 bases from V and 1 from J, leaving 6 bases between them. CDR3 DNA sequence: TGTGCCAGCTCACCACCGTGGCTCCAAGAGACCCAGTACTTC. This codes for CASSPPWLQETQYF.

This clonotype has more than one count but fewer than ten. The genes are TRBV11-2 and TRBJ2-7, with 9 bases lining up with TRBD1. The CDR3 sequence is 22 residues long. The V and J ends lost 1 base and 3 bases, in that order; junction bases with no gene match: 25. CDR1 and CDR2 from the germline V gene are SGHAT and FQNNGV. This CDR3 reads CASSLVLRGPNFSGTGYYEQYF. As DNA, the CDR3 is TGTGCCAGCAGCTTAGTTCTCCGTGGGCCCAATTTCTCCGGGACAGGGTACTACGAGCAGTACTTC.

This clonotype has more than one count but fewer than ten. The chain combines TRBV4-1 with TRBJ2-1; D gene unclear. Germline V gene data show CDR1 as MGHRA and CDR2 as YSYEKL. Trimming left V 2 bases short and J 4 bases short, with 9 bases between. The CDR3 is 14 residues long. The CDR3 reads CASSQMSRYNEQFF. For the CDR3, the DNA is TGCGCCAGCAGCCAAATGTCGAGGTACAATGAGCAGTTCTTC.

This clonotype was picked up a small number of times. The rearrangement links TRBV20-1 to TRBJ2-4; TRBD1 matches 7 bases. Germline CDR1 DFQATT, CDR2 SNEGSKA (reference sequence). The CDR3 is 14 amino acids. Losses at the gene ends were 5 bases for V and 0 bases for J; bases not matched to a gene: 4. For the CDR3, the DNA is TGCAGTGCTCGGGACAGCTTAGCCAAAAACATTCAGTACTTC. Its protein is CSARDSLAKNIQYF.

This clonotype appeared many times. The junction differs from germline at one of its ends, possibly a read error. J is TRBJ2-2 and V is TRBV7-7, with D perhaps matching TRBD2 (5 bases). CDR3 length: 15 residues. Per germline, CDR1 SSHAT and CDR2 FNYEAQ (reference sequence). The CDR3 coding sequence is TGTGCTAGCAGCTTAGGAGGAAAAGGAACCGGGGAGCTGTTTTTT. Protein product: CASSLGGKGTGELFF.

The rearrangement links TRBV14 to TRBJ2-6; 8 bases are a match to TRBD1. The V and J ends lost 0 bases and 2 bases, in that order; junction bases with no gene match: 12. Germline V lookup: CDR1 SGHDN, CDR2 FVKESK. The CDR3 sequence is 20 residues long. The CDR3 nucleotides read TGTGCCAGCAGCCAAGATAATCCTGGACAGGGTTGGGCTGGGGCCAACGTCCTGACTTTC. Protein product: CASSQDNPGQGWAGANVLTF.

This CDR3 reads CATSTRGNEQFF. The CDR3 coding sequence is TGTGCCACCAGTACTAGGGGCAATGAGCAGTTCTTC. This chain joins TRBV19 and TRBJ2-1, with D possibly called TRBD1 or TRBD2 (5 bases each). Deletions cut 10 bases from V and 6 bases from J, with 13 bases between. The CDR3 length is 12 residues. Germline loops: CDR1 LNHDA, CDR2 SQIVND (reference sequence).

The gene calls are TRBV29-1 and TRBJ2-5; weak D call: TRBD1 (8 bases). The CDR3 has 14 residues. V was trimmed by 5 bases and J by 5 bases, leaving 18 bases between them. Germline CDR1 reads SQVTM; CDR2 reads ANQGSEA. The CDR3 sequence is CSVSTGGGWETQYF. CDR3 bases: TGCAGCGTTTCTACAGGGGGGGGGTGGGAGACCCAGTACTTC.

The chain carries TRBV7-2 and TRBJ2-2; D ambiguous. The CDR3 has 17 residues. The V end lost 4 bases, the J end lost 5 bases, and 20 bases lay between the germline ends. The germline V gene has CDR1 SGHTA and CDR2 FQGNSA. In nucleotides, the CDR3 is TGTGCCAGCAGCTCCCGCGATGGAATTCGTACAACCGGGGAGCTGTTTTTT. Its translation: CASSSRDGIRTTGELFF. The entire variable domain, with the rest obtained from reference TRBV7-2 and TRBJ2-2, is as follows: GAGVSQSPSNKVTEKGKDVELRCDPISGHTALYWYRQSLGQGLEFLIYFQGNSAPDKSGLPSDRFSAERTGGSVSTLTIQRTQQEDSAVYLCASSSRDGIRTTGELFFGEGSRLTVL.

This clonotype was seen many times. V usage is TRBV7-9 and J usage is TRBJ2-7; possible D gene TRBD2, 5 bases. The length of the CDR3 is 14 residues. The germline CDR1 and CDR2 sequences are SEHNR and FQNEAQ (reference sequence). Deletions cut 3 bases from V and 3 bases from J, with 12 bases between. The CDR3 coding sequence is TGTGCCAGCAGCTTTGGAGGATCGGGCTACGAGCAGTACTTC. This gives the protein CASSFGGSGYEQYF.

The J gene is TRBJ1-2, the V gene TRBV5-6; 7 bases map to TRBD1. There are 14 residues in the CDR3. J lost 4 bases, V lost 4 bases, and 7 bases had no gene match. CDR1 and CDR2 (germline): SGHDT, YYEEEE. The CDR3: CASSTDRTSYGYTF. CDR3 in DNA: TGTGCCAGCAGCACGGACAGGACATCCTATGGCTACACCTTC.

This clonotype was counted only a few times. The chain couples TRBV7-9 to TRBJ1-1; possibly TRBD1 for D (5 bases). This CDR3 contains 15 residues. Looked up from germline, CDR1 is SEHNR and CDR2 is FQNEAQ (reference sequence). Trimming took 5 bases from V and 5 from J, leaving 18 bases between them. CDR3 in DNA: TGTGCCAGCAGCCCGGGACGAGGGGCGAAGACTGAAGCTTTCTTT. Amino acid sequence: CASSPGRGAKTEAFF.

The CDR3 protein is CSTGGPSSADTQYF. The CDR3, as DNA: TGCAGTACGGGGGGACCCTCAAGCGCAGATACGCAGTATTTT. The J gene is TRBJ2-3, the V gene TRBV20-1, with 7 bases that match TRBD2. The CDR3 length is 14 residues. CDR1 and CDR2 (germline): DFQATT, SNEGSKA (reference sequence). V lost 8 bases to trimming and J lost 4 bases; unmatched junction nucleotides: 12.

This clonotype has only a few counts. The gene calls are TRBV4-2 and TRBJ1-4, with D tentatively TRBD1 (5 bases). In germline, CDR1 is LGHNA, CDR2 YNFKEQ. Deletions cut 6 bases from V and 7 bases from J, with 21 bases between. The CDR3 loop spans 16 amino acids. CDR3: CASSHLSGTYAEKLFF. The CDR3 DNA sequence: TGTGCCAGCAGTCACCTTTCCGGGACCTACGCTGAAAAACTGTTTTTT.

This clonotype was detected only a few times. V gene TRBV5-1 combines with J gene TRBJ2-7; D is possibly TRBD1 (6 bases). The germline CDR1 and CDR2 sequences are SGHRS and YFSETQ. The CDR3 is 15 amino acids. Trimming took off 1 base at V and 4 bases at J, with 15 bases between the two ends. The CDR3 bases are TGCGCCAGCAGCTTGATGACCAGGGGCGGTTACGAGCAGTACTTC. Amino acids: CASSLMTRGGYEQYF.

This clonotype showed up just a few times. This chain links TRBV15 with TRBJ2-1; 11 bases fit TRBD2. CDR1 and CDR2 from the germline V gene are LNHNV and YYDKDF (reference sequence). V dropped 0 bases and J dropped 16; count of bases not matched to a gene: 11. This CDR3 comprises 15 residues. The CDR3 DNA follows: TGTGCCACCAGCAGAGATGGTAGCGGGAGGGCATCGGATTTCTTC. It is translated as CATSRDGSGRASDFF. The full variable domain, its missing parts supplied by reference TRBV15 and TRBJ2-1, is DAMVIQNPRYQVTQFGKPVTLSCSQTLNHNVMYWYQQKSSQAPKLLFHYYDKDFNNEADTPDNFQSRRPNTSFCFLDIRSPGLGDTAMYLCATSRDGSGRASDFFGPGTRLTVL.